This T cell receptor beta chain derives from a study of beta chain features in type 1 diabetes. V was pared by 5 bases and J by 3 bases, with 14 bases between. CDR3 size: 14 residues. Germline CDR1 MNHEY, CDR2 SMNVEV (reference sequence). Points from the study as a whole: Shorter TCRB CDR3s, moderately but significantly so, marked every one of the four CD4+ subsets in Type 1 diabetes patients.

This clone was seen only a few times. Its antigen remains unidentified. Expressed TCRB transcripts were sequenced because the entire RNA isolate underwent reverse transcription. Clones were sequenced by immunoSEQ multiplex PCR, and TCRdb holds only the in-frame ones, with some missing. The sample holds nearly 700,000 clones; 13% are singletons and the top ten take about 0.02%. Each sorted population was over 98% pure. The receptor's source is a man aged 18 to 30 with type 1 diabetes. Input material: naive CD4+ T cells from blood. The chain carries TRBV27 and TRBJ2-7; a weak D match, TRBD1 (7 bases). CDR3 amino acids: CASSARGDSYEQYF. The CDR3 DNA reads TGTGCCAGCAGTGCGAGGGGGGACAGCTACGAGCAGTACTTC.